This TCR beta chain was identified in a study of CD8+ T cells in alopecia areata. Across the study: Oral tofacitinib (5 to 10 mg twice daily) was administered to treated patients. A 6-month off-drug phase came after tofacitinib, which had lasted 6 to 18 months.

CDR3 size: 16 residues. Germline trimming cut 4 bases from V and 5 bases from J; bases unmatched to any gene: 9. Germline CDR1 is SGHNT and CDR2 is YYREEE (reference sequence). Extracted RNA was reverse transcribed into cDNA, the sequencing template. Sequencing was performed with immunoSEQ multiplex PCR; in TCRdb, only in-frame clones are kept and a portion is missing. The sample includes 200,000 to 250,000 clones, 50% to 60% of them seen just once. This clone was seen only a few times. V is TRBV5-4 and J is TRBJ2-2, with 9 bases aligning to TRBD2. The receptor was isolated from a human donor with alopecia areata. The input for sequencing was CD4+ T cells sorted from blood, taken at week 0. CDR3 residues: CASSPLSGRGTGELFF. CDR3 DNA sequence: TGTGCCAGCAGCCCACTTAGCGGGAGAGGTACCGGGGAGCTGTTTTTT. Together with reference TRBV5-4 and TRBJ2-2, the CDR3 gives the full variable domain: ETGVTQSPTHLIKTRGQQVTLRCSSQSGHNTVSWYQQALGQGPQFIFQYYREEENGRGNFPPRFSGLQFPNYSSELNVNALELDDSALYLCASSPLSGRGTGELFFGEGSRLTVL.